The 28 T cell receptor beta chains below come from one sample, sequenced in a study of cytomegalovirus exposure and HLA in healthy donors. PCR employed 60 Vbeta and 13 Jbeta primers. Data came from immunoSEQ multiplex PCR; TCRdb stores just in-frame clones and leaves some out. The data show around 130,000 clones, and the top ten clones hold roughly 2%. Sequenced: PBMCs. The receptors were gathered from an older woman in good health and CMV-seronegative.

CDR3 region: CTSSQERRGTGVSVSVNQPQHF. For the CDR3, the DNA is TGCACCAGCAGCCAAGAGAGAAGAGGGACAGGGGTCTCCGTCTCGGTCAATCAGCCCCAGCATTTT. The V call is TRBV1, the J call TRBJ1-5; the table gives TRBD1 as D, unverified against the DNA. TRBV1 is a pseudogene. The CDR3 sequence is 22 residues long.

The chain couples TRBV5-6 to TRBJ2-3, with D possibly being TRBD2 (5 bases). Germline-derived CDR1 and CDR2 are SGHDT and YYEEEE. CDR3 length: 16 residues. The ends were cut back, 2 bases at V and 6 bases at J, with 19 bases in the middle. This CDR3 is CASSFKPPRAADTQYF. The CDR3 bases are TGTGCCAGCAGCTTTAAGCCCCCCCGAGCGGCGGATACGCAGTATTTT.

For the CDR3, the DNA is TGCGCCAGCAGGCCCGCGTACAATGAGCAGTTCTTC. This translates into CASRPAYNEQFF. V gene TRBV5-1 combines with J gene TRBJ2-1, with D unresolved. Germline CDR1 is SGHRS and CDR2 is YFSETQ. The CDR3 has 12 amino acids. Trimming removed 5 bases at V and 4 bases at J, with 7 bases between.

The V and J genes are TRBV5-6 and TRBJ1-6, with TRBD1 identical over 9 bases. The V gene's germline CDR1 is SGHDT and CDR2 YYEEEE. The CDR3 runs 15 residues. The V and J ends lost 0 bases and 9 bases, in that order; junction bases with no gene match: 4. CDR3 DNA sequence: TGTGCCAGCAGCTTGGACAGGGGGCTAGGTTCACCCCTCCACTTT. Translation: CASSLDRGLGSPLHF.

The genes are TRBV29-1 and TRBJ1-1, with 10 bases aligning to TRBD1. The J segment lost 10 bases and the V segment lost 4 bases, leaving 12 bases of the junction unmatched. CDR1 SQVTM and CDR2 ANQGSEA come from the germline V gene. The CDR3 is 14 amino acids. The CDR3 loop is CSVVRDRGVGGAFF. The CDR3 DNA reads TGCAGCGTTGTAAGGGACAGGGGAGTTGGTGGAGCTTTCTTT.

This chain connects TRBV5-1 to TRBJ2-5; D unresolved. The CDR3 loop spans 14 amino acids. Germline loops: CDR1 SGHRS, CDR2 YFSETQ. The ends were cut back, 2 bases at V and 1 base at J, with 9 bases in the middle. The CDR3 loop reads CASSFGGRQETQYF. The DNA for the CDR3 is TGCGCCAGCAGCTTCGGCGGCCGCCAAGAGACCCAGTACTTC.

The chain recombines TRBV5-1 with TRBJ2-7, with TRBD2 matching 7 bases. CDR3 size: 14 residues. Per the germline V gene, CDR1 is SGHRS and CDR2 is YFSETQ. V trimming: 4 bases; J trimming: 3 bases; junction bases outside the gene matches: 7. This CDR3 is CASSIVAGGYEQYF. Here the CDR3 DNA reads TGCGCCAGCAGCATTGTAGCGGGCGGCTACGAGCAGTACTTC. Looking up the rest from reference TRBV5-1 and TRBJ2-7 gives the full variable domain: KAGVTQTPRYLIKTRGQQVTLSCSPISGHRSVSWYQQTPGQGLQFLFEYFSETQRNKGNFPGRFSGRQFSNSRSEMNVSTLELGDSALYLCASSIVAGGYEQYFGPGTRLTVT.

The chain is built from TRBV10-3 and TRBJ1-2; D is undetermined. The CDR3 consists of 15 residues. V was cut by 6 bases and J by 0 bases, with 14 bases left in between. Germline CDR1 is ENHRY and CDR2 is SYGVKD. CDR3 DNA: TGTGCCATCAGCACTCCCGAGCTTACTAACTATGGCTACACCTTC. This gives the protein CAISTPELTNYGYTF.

The V and J genes are TRBV5-4 and TRBJ1-1; tentative D call: TRBD1 (5 bases). CDR1 is SGHNT and CDR2 is YYREEE in the germline V gene (reference sequence). The V and J ends lost 5 bases and 4 bases respectively, with 15 bases between them. The CDR3 totals 14 residues. CDR3 protein: CASSPGGAGTEAFF. The CDR3 DNA reads as TGTGCCAGCAGTCCCGGCGGGGCGGGCACTGAAGCTTTCTTT. The full variable domain, completed using reference TRBV5-4 and TRBJ1-1, is ETGVTQSPTHLIKTRGQQVTLRCSSQSGHNTVSWYQQALGQGPQFIFQYYREEENGRGNFPPRFSGLQFPNYSSELNVNALELDDSALYLCASSPGGAGTEAFFGQGTRLTVV.

A remark on this clone: This sample includes further DNA sequences coding for the same CDR3. The chain employs TRBV10-3 and TRBJ2-5, with D hard to call. This CDR3 is 12 amino acids long. Germline CDR1 is ENHRY and CDR2 is SYGVKD. Trimming left V 3 bases short and J 4 bases short, with 6 bases between. In nucleotides, the CDR3 is TGTGCCATCAGTGAACGCGGAGAGACCCAGTACTTC. Residues: CAISERGETQYF.

The rearrangement links TRBV5-1 to TRBJ1-2, with D possibly TRBD1 on 6 matching bases. V was clipped by 0 bases and J by 3 bases, with 18 bases between them. The CDR3 is made up of 17 amino acids. Germline V CDR1 and CDR2: SGHRS, YFSETQ. This chain's CDR3 is CASSLAPATRQDYGYTF. As DNA, the CDR3 is TGCGCCAGCAGCTTGGCCCCGGCCACCCGACAGGACTATGGCTACACCTTC.

Here the CDR3 reads CASRKTGAYEQYF. The CDR3 DNA follows: TGTGCCAGCAGGAAAACAGGGGCCTACGAGCAGTACTTC. The J gene is TRBJ2-7, the V gene TRBV7-9, with TRBD1 matching over 7 bases. Germline assignment: CDR1 SEHNR and CDR2 FQNEAQ (reference sequence). CDR3 length equals 13 residues. V gave up 6 bases and J gave up 2 bases; unmatched junction bases: 4.

The chain has TRBV5-4 and TRBJ2-5, with D possibly TRBD2 on 5 matching bases. The CDR3 is 17 residues long. CDR1 SGHNT and CDR2 YYREEE come from the germline V gene (reference sequence). With 3 bases removed from V and 1 base from J, the gap between germline ends came to 19 bases. DNA of the CDR3: TGTGCCAGCAGCTCCGGTGGCAGTAGCGCATTCCAAGAGACCCAGTACTTC. As protein: CASSSGGSSAFQETQYF.

CDR3 sequence reads: CSVVVSGPGAQHF. The CDR3 nucleotides are TGCAGCGTTGTAGTTTCGGGCCCGGGGGCCCAGCATTTT. The chain uses TRBV29-1 and TRBJ1-5; maybe TRBD1 (5 bases). This CDR3 spans 13 amino acids. The germline gives CDR1 SQVTM, CDR2 ANQGSEA. Trimming left V 4 bases short and J 11 bases short, with 18 bases between.

The chain uses TRBV18 and TRBJ2-3, with a possible D match to TRBD2 (6 bases). Germline V lookup: CDR1 KGHSH, CDR2 LQKENI. The CDR3 runs to 16 residues. Trimming removed 6 bases from V and 3 bases from J, with 19 bases in between. The CDR3 reads CASSQSHGGPTDTQYF. The CDR3 nucleotides are TGTGCCAGCTCCCAGTCGCACGGGGGACCGACAGATACGCAGTATTTT.

The V call is TRBV7-2, the J call TRBJ2-1, with 10 bases that match TRBD2. V shed 5 bases and J 4 bases; nucleotides not matched to a gene: 5. The CDR3 runs 15 residues. The germline V gene has CDR1 SGHTA and CDR2 FQGNSA. The CDR3 region is CASSPLAGGYNEQFF. CDR3 nucleotide sequence: TGTGCCAGCAGCCCGTTAGCGGGAGGTTACAATGAGCAGTTCTTC.

This chain uses TRBV18 with TRBJ2-1; D might be TRBD2 (5 bases). Deletions cut 0 bases from V and 5 bases from J, with 8 bases between. Germline V gives CDR1 KGHSH, CDR2 LQKENI. The CDR3 is made up of 14 amino acids. This chain's CDR3 is CASSPPTSNNEQFF. The CDR3 DNA follows: TGTGCCAGCTCACCACCTACTAGTAACAATGAGCAGTTCTTC.

The J gene is TRBJ2-7, the V gene TRBV10-3, with 10 bases that match TRBD1. V was clipped by 4 bases and J by 4 bases; unmatched bases: 4. The CDR3 loop spans 14 amino acids. Germline-derived CDR1 and CDR2 are ENHRY and SYGVKD. CDR3: CAISGTGGFYEQYF. The CDR3 bases are TGTGCCATCAGTGGGACAGGGGGTTTTTACGAGCAGTACTTC.

The rearrangement joins TRBV12-2 to TRBJ1-1; TRBD1 is taken as the D call from the table, unchecked against the DNA. TRBV12-2 is a listed pseudogene. The CDR3 extends over 14 amino acids. The CDR3 DNA reads as TGTGCAAGTCGCTATACAGGGATTTACACTGAAGCTTTCTTT. Protein product: CASRYTGIYTEAFF.

The rearrangement joins TRBV6-5 to TRBJ1-3; D gene unclear. The germline V and J ends were trimmed by 2 bases and 0 bases, with 8 bases remaining between them. Germline V gene data show CDR1 as MNHEY and CDR2 as SVGAGI. The CDR3 runs to 15 residues. The CDR3 loop reads CASSYAPDSGNTIYF. DNA for the CDR3: TGTGCCAGCAGTTACGCCCCAGACTCTGGAAACACCATATATTTT.

The CDR3 sequence is CASSYSGSGVLYEQYF. The CDR3 bases are TGTGCCAGCAGTTACTCAGGTAGCGGGGTTTTGTACGAGCAGTACTTC. The chain couples TRBV6-5 to TRBJ2-7, with 8 bases lining up with TRBD2. This CDR3 comprises 16 residues. Germline V gives CDR1 MNHEY, CDR2 SVGAGI. J lost 4 bases, V lost 0 bases, and 8 bases had no gene match.

The V call is TRBV11-2, the J call TRBJ2-3; 8 bases line up with TRBD1. V lost 5 bases to trimming and J lost 6 bases; unmatched junction nucleotides: 10. CDR1 and CDR2 from the germline V gene are SGHAT and FQNNGV. The CDR3 loop spans 15 amino acids. The CDR3 coding sequence is TGTGCCAGCAGCCCAGAACGACAGGGGTGGGATACGCAGTATTTT. Protein: CASSPERQGWDTQYF. Full variable domain (missing parts from reference TRBV11-2 and TRBJ2-3): EAGVAQSPRYKIIEKRQSVAFWCNPISGHATLYWYQQILGQGPKLLIQFQNNGVVDDSQLPKDRFSAERLKGVDSTLKIQPAKLEDSAVYLCASSPERQGWDTQYFGPGTRLTVL.

The chain employs TRBV10-1 and TRBJ1-1; 8 bases line up with TRBD1. The trim removed 6 bases at V and 5 bases at J, leaving 5 bases unmatched. The CDR3 is 13 amino acids. Germline V gene lookup returns CDR1 WNHNN and CDR2 SYGVQD (reference sequence). The DNA for the CDR3 is TGCGCCAGCAGCGCAGGGGGCCGGACTGAAGCTTTCTTT. Amino acids: CASSAGGRTEAFF.

The chain joins TRBV10-1 to TRBJ2-3; D is perhaps TRBD1 (5 bases). This CDR3 contains 14 residues. Between the trimmed V and J ends, which lost 0 bases and 7 bases, there was a span of 11 bases. The germline V gene has CDR1 WNHNN and CDR2 SYGVQD (reference sequence). The CDR3 nucleotides are TGCGCCAGCAGTGAGTCCTCAGGGCCTAATACGCAGTATTTT. This encodes CASSESSGPNTQYF.

This chain connects TRBV25-1 to TRBJ1-1, with 12 bases fitting TRBD1. J gave up 11 bases and V 4 bases, and 5 bases lay outside the gene matches. CDR1 and CDR2 (germline): MGHDK, SYGVNS. CDR3 size: 13 residues. The DNA for the CDR3 is TGTGCCAGCAGTGGCTCGGGACAGGGGGCCGCTTTCTTT. Encoded protein: CASSGSGQGAAFF.

J is TRBJ2-2 and V is TRBV28; TRBD2 is a possible D gene (6 bases). The CDR3 is 14 amino acids. V shed 5 bases and J shed 0 bases, with 7 bases lying between them. Germline V gives CDR1 MDHEN, CDR2 SYDVKM. In nucleotides, the CDR3 is TGTGCCAGCAGTCCGGGGGCGAACACCGGGGAGCTGTTTTTT. It encodes CASSPGANTGELFF.

V and J are TRBV15 and TRBJ2-1, with 9 positions matching TRBD2. The V and J ends lost 2 bases and 2 bases, in that order; junction bases with no gene match: 4. Germline V gives CDR1 LNHNV, CDR2 YYDKDF (reference sequence). The length of the CDR3 is 16 residues. CDR3 in DNA: TGTGCCACCAGCAGAACGACTAGCGGACCCTACAATGAGCAGTTCTTC. It specifies CATSRTTSGPYNEQFF. Based on the CDR3 plus reference TRBV15 and TRBJ2-1, the full variable domain is DAMVIQNPRYQVTQFGKPVTLSCSQTLNHNVMYWYQQKSSQAPKLLFHYYDKDFNNEADTPDNFQSRRPNTSFCFLDIRSPGLGDTAMYLCATSRTTSGPYNEQFFGPGTRLTVL.

This rearrangement joins TRBV6-6 to TRBJ2-2; tentative D call: TRBD1 (6 bases). Germline assignment: CDR1 MNHNY and CDR2 SVGAGI (reference sequence). The CDR3 covers 16 residues. Between the trimmed V and J ends, which lost 6 bases and 2 bases, there was a span of 16 bases. The CDR3 DNA follows: TGTGCCAGCAGACCTCCGGGACAACCTAACACCGGGGAGCTGTTTTTT. Residues: CASRPPGQPNTGELFF.